Shown below are 25 T cell receptor beta chains from a single sample sequenced in a study of monozygotic twins with inflammatory bowel disease. TCRdb reanalyzed the 5' RACE reads and collapses them to one entry per CDR3 protein, without DNA. Across some 330,000 distinct CDR3 sequences, the top ten clones capture 5.6% of the sample. The source material was blood. The receptors originated from a human donor with ulcerative colitis or Crohn's disease, or a healthy co-twin of an affected twin (not recorded which).

This chain uses TRBV7-8 with TRBJ1-6; TCRdb reports TRBD1, a call that lacks DNA to check it against. The CDR3 length is 14 residues. Per the germline V gene, CDR1 is SGHVS and CDR2 is FQNEAQ. CDR3 residues: CASSLQGDISPLHF. The full variable domain, rest sourced from reference TRBV7-8 and TRBJ1-6, is GAGVSQSPRYKVAKRGQDVALRCDPISGHVSLFWYQQALGQGPEFLTYFQNEAQLDKSGLPSDRFFAERPEGSVSTLKIQRTQQEDSAVYLCASSLQGDISPLHFGNGTRLTVT.

The genes are TRBV12-3 or TRBV12-4 and TRBJ2-7; TCRdb selects TRBD2, and the lack of DNA leaves this call unchecked. The CDR3 has 14 amino acids. CDR3 region: CASSVRDYSYEQYF.

The chain uses TRBV7-2 and TRBJ2-3. The CDR3 is 13 residues long. Germline V gene sequence: CDR1 SGHTA, CDR2 FQGNSA. The CDR3 is CASSLALPDTQYF.

This chain links TRBV25-1 with TRBJ2-4; with no DNA, the TCRdb D assignment of TRBD1 cannot be verified. This CDR3 is built from 12 residues. Looked up from germline, CDR1 is MGHDK and CDR2 is SYGVNS. CDR3 residues: CASKDRGNIQYF.

The gene calls are TRBV7-3 and TRBJ2-4; TCRdb names TRBD1, which stays unverified in the absence of DNA. Germline CDR1 SGHTA, CDR2 FQGTGA. The CDR3 spans 18 residues. The CDR3 protein is CASSPRGDRTQAKNIQYF. The whole variable domain, remainder taken from reference TRBV7-3 and TRBJ2-4, is GAGVSQTPSNKVTEKGKYVELRCDPISGHTALYWYRQSLGQGPEFLIYFQGTGAADDSGLPNDRFFAVRPEGSVSTLKIQRTERGDSAVYLCASSPRGDRTQAKNIQYFGAGTRLSVL.

The rearrangement joins TRBV18 to TRBJ1-1. The germline gives CDR1 KGHSH, CDR2 LQKENI. CDR3 size: 12 residues. The CDR3 protein is CASSPSTPEAFF.

The genes are TRBV5-5 and TRBJ2-5. This CDR3 comprises 14 residues. Germline V CDR1 and CDR2: SGHKS, YYEKEE (reference sequence). CDR3 region: CASSLKAVLETQYF.

The chain uses TRBV6-1 and TRBJ2-3; TCRdb outputs TRBD2, but without DNA this stays unchecked. CDR1 and CDR2 (germline): MNHNS, SASEGT. This CDR3 contains 14 residues. CDR3: CASGGGGLADTQYF.

The chain recombines TRBV7-9 with TRBJ2-5; TCRdb's D call of TRBD1 is untestable without DNA. From germline, CDR1 is SEHNR and CDR2 FQNEAQ (reference sequence). This CDR3 is 15 amino acids long. The CDR3 protein is CASSSDRESSETQYF.

CDR3 region: CASSGGTSGGYEQYF. This chain connects TRBV7-2 to TRBJ2-7; TCRdb gives TRBD2 as the D gene, but with no DNA this cannot be confirmed. The CDR3 covers 15 residues. Germline V CDR1 and CDR2: SGHTA, FQGNSA.

The V call is TRBV5-6, the J call TRBJ2-4; TCRdb lists TRBD1, though no DNA is available to test this call. The length of the CDR3 is 14 residues. Germline V CDR1 and CDR2: SGHDT, YYEEEE. The chain's CDR3 is CASSLRGAENIQYF.

The J gene is TRBJ2-7, the V gene TRBV3-1; the TCRdb D gene call, TRBD1, has no DNA to confirm it. CDR1 LGHDT and CDR2 YNNKEL come from the germline V gene (reference sequence). This CDR3 is built from 14 residues. CDR3: CASSRPDRVGEQYF.

The chain carries TRBV7-8 and TRBJ2-4. The CDR3 has 12 residues. Germline CDR1 is SGHVS and CDR2 is FQNEAQ. The CDR3 loop reads CASSFIGDIQYF.

CDR3 sequence reads: CASSFSQTLPRYTF. The chain employs TRBV12-3 or TRBV12-4 and TRBJ1-2. CDR3 length equals 14 residues.

This chain joins TRBV11-2 and TRBJ2-3; TCRdb's D call, TRBD2, is unchecked because there is no DNA. Per germline, CDR1 SGHAT and CDR2 FQNNGV. The CDR3 consists of 14 residues. CDR3 sequence reads: CASSLVRGSDTQYF.

The chain couples TRBV7-9 to TRBJ1-1; no DNA is available, so the TRBD1 call from TCRdb remains unchecked. The germline gives CDR1 SEHNR, CDR2 FQNEAQ (reference sequence). The CDR3 runs to 14 residues. The CDR3 loop reads CASSSRDSNTEAFF.

The genes are TRBV10-3 and TRBJ1-6. Germline lookup yields CDR1 ENHRY and CDR2 SYGVKD. This CDR3 has 12 residues. The CDR3 protein is CAIRADRSPLHF.

The genes are TRBV3-1 and TRBJ1-1. The CDR3 length is 15 residues. The germline gives CDR1 LGHDT, CDR2 YNNKEL (reference sequence). The CDR3 sequence is CASSQDLRGNTEAFF.

V and J are TRBV7-2 and TRBJ2-1. The CDR3 contains 14 residues. Germline V gene data show CDR1 as SGHTA and CDR2 as FQGNSA. The CDR3 sequence is CASSPDWSYNEQFF.

The rearrangement uses TRBV29-1 and TRBJ1-1. Germline CDR1 is SQVTM and CDR2 is ANQGSEA. This CDR3 region has 12 residues. CDR3 sequence reads: CSGYTGNTEAFF.

V is TRBV12-3 or TRBV12-4 and J is TRBJ2-2; TCRdb's assignment of TRBD2 cannot be checked, as there is no DNA. The CDR3 extends over 16 amino acids. CDR3 residues: CASSLGRVSNTGELFF.

The chain uses TRBV19 and TRBJ1-1; the TRBD1 assignment by TCRdb is unverifiable without DNA. The CDR3 totals 16 residues. Germline values: CDR1 LNHDA, CDR2 SQIVND (reference sequence). CDR3 amino acids: CASHGRDKEGRAEAFF.

This chain uses TRBV20-1 with TRBJ2-3. The CDR3 sequence is 14 residues long. Germline V gives CDR1 DFQATT, CDR2 SNEGSKA (reference sequence). CDR3 amino acids: CSATRVISTDTQYF.

The V gene is TRBV28, the J gene TRBJ1-5. The CDR3 runs 13 residues. Germline CDR1 and CDR2: MDHEN and SYDVKM. The chain's CDR3 is CASSLPVGQPQHF.

The chain links TRBV27 to TRBJ2-5; TCRdb reports TRBD2, a call that lacks DNA to check it against. CDR3 length equals 15 residues. Per the germline V gene, CDR1 is MNHEY and CDR2 is SMNVEV (reference sequence). CDR3 protein: CATLGVTSGRETQYF.